The source of this T cell receptor beta chain is a study of cytomegalovirus exposure and HLA in healthy donors. Whole-study context: A later analysis reported the same platform for the 100 to 150 validation repertoires and the roughly 630 first-cohort repertoires.

Comment on this clone: As yet, its antigen is unknown.

Per germline, CDR1 SGHNT and CDR2 YYREEE (reference sequence). This CDR3 has 13 residues. V lost 3 bases to trimming and J lost 7 bases; unmatched junction nucleotides: 4. Study conclusions and caveats: Across donors, most TCRs were seen rarely, yet some public ones were widespread.

Data came from immunoSEQ multiplex PCR; TCRdb stores just in-frame clones and leaves some out. The data hold tens of thousands of clones, with 80% to 90% observed a single time. V is TRBV5-4 and J is TRBJ1-2, with 9 positions matching TRBD1. Sequencing input: PBMCs. The receptor comes from a woman aged 18-35 years in good health and CMV-seropositive. The CDR3 reads CASSYRDRAGYTF. CDR3 DNA: TGTGCCAGCAGCTATCGGGACAGGGCTGGCTACACCTTC.